Sequencing of this T cell receptor beta chain was carried out in a study of T cell responses to AZD1222 COVID-19 vaccine. Repertoires were generated with immunoSEQ multiplex PCR, while TCRdb's copy carries only in-frame clones and drops some. The sample includes 88,000 or so clones, roughly 91% of them seen just once. The sequences come from peripheral blood, collected 28 days after the second AZD1222 dose. This clonotype was sampled from an adult who received the AZD1222 COVID-19 vaccine.

The CDR3 is CASSVDSNQPQHF. CDR3 nucleotide sequence: TGTGCCAGCAGCGTGGACAGCAATCAGCCCCAGCATTTT. The chain links TRBV12-3 or TRBV12-4 to TRBJ1-5; D gene unclear. The CDR3 loop spans 13 amino acids. Trimming stripped 6 bases from V and 1 base from J, with 7 bases between.